This TCR beta chain was sequenced for a study of shared clonotypes between healthy human individuals. To note about this clone: Its specificity is not known.

Per the original data handling: Junction-only sequences without quality scores were provided by ImmunoSEQ, so filtering was different. Profiled with immunoSEQ multiplex PCR; TCRdb holds only in-frame clones, not every one. V and J calls and clone size are those listed in that table; D and trimming were worked out from the DNA. The sample records about 1.1 million clones, about four fifths being singletons. There are 17 residues in the CDR3. V trimming: 2 bases; J trimming: 9 bases; junction bases outside the gene matches: 16. The germline V gene has CDR1 KGHSH and CDR2 LQKENI. The split of CD4+ cells yielded CD45RA+ naive and CD45RA-negative memory subsets. Findings of the study overall: In having few donors, the study represented limited genetic and exposure-history diversity.

The origin of this receptor is a man aged 18 to 35 in good health. Some clones in this sample may be carry-over from other donors' samples. The J gene is TRBJ1-5, the V gene TRBV18; 7 bases line up with TRBD1. The sample comprised memory CD4+ T cells from PBMCs. Indicated subset: CD45RA-negative fraction. Here the CDR3 reads CASSPRRDSPSMVPQHF. CDR3 bases: TGTGCCAGCTCACCAAGGCGGGACAGCCCCTCGATGGTGCCCCAGCATTTT.